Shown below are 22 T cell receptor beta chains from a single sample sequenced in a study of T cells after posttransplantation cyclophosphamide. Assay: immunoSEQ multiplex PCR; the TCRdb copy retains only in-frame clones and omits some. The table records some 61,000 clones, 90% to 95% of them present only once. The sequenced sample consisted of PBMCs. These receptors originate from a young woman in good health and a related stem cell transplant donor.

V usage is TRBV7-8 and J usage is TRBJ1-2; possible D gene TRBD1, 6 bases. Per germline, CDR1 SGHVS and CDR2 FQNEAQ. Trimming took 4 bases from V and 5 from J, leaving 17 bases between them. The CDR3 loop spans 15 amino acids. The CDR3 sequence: CASSSVGAVWYGYTF. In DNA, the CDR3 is TGTGCCAGCAGCTCAGTGGGGGCGGTGTGGTATGGCTACACCTTC.

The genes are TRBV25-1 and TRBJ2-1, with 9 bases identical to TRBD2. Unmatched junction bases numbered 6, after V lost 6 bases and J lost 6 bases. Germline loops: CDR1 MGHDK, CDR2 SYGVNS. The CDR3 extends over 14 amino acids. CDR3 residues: CASRERGAVNEQFF. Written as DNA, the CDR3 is TGTGCCAGCAGGGAGCGGGGGGCCGTCAATGAGCAGTTCTTC.

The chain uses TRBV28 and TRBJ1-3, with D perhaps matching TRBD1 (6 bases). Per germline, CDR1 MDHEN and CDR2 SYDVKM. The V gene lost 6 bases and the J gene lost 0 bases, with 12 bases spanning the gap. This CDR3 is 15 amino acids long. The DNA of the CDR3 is TGTGCCAGCAGGGGGGCGCCCGACTCTGGAAACACCATATATTTT. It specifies CASRGAPDSGNTIYF.

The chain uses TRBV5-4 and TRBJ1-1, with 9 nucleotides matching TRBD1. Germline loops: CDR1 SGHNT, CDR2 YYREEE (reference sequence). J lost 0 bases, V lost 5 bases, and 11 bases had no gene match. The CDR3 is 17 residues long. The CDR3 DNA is TGTGCCAGCAGTCCAACACCGGGACAGGGAATGAACACTGAAGCTTTCTTT. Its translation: CASSPTPGQGMNTEAFF.

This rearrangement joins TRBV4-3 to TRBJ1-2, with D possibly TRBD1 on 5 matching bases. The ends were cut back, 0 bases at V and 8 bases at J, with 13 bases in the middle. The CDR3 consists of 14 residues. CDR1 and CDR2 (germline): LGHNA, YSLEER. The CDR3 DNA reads TGCGCCAGCAGCCAAGAGGGGGAGGGTTCGGGCTACACCTTC. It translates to CASSQEGEGSGYTF.

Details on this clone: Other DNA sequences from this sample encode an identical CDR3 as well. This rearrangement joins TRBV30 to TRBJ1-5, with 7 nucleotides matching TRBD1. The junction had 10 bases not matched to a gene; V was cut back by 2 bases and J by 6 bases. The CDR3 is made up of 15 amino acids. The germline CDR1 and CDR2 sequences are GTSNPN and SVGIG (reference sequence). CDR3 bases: TGTGCCTGGAGTCAAGGGGCCTCAGGGGGTCAGCCCCAGCATTTT. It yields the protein CAWSQGASGGQPQHF.

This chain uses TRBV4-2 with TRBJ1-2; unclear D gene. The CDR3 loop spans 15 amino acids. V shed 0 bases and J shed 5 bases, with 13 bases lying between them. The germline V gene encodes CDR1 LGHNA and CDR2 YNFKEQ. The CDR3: CASSQDSGIYYGYTF. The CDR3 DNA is TGTGCCAGCAGCCAAGATTCGGGGATTTATTATGGCTACACCTTC.

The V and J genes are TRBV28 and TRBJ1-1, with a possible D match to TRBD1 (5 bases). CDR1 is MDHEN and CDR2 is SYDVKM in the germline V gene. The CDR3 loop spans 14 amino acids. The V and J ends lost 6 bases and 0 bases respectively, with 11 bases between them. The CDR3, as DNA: TGTGCCAGCAGCCTGACAGTCATGAACACTGAAGCTTTCTTT. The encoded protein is CASSLTVMNTEAFF.

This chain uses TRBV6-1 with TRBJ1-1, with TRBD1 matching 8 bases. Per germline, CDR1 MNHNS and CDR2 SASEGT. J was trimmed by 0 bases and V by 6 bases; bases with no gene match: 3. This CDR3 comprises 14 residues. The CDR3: CASRQDRVNTEAFF. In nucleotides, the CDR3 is TGTGCCAGCAGACAGGACAGGGTGAACACTGAAGCTTTCTTT.

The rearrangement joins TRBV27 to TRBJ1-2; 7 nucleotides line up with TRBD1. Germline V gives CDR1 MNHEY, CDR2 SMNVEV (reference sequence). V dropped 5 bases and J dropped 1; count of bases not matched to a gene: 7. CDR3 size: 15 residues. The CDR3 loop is CASSRDSPDNYGYTF. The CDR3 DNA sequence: TGTGCCAGCAGTAGGGACAGCCCGGATAACTATGGCTACACCTTC.

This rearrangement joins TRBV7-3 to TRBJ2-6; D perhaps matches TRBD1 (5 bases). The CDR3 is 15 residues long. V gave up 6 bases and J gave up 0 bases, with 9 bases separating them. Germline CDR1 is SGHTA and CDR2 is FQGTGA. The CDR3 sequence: CASSDSSSGANVLTF. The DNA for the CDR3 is TGTGCCAGCAGTGACAGTAGCTCTGGGGCCAACGTCCTGACTTTC.

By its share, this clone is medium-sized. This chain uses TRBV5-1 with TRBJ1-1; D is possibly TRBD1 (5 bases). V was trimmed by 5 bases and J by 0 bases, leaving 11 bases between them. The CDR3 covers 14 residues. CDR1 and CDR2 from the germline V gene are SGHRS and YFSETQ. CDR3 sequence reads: CASRQANVNTEAFF. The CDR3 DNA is TGCGCCAGCAGACAGGCAAATGTGAACACTGAAGCTTTCTTT.

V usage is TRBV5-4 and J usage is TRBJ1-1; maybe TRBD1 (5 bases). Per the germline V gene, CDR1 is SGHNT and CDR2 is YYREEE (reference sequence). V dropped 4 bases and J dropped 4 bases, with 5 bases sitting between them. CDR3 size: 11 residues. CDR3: CASSGGTEAFF. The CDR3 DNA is TGTGCCAGCAGCGGGGGCACTGAAGCTTTCTTT.

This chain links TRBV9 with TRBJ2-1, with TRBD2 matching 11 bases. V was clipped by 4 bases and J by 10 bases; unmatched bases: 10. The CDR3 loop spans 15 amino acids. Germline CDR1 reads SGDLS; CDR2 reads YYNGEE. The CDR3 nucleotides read TGTGCCAGCAGCTTGACTAGCGGGGCGGGGACGGAGCAGTTCTTC. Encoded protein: CASSLTSGAGTEQFF.

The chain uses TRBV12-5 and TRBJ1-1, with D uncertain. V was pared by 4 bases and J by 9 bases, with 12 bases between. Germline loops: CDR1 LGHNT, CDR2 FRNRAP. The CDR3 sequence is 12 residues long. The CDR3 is CASGSDGLKAFF. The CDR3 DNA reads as TGTGCTAGTGGTTCGGACGGATTGAAAGCTTTCTTT.

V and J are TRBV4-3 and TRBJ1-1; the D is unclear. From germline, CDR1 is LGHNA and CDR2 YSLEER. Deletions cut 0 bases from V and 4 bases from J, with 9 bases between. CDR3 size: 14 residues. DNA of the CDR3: TGCGCCAGCAGCCAAGAACAGAGTCCCACTGAAGCTTTCTTT. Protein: CASSQEQSPTEAFF.

As DNA, the CDR3 is TGTGCCAGCTCACCCGGGACTAGCGGGGGGGCGGGAGGCACAGATACGCAGTATTTT. This sequence encodes CASSPGTSGGAGGTDTQYF. The chain has TRBV18 and TRBJ2-3; TRBD2 matches at 16 bases. The CDR3 runs to 19 residues. J was trimmed by 1 base and V by 3 bases; bases with no gene match: 7. Germline V lookup: CDR1 KGHSH, CDR2 LQKENI.

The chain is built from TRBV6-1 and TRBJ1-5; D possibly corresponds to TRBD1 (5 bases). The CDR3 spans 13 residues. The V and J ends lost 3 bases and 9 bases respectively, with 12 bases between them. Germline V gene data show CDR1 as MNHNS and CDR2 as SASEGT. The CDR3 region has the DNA TGTGCCAGCAGTGAGACTGGGACTTGGCCCCAGCATTTT. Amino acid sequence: CASSETGTWPQHF.

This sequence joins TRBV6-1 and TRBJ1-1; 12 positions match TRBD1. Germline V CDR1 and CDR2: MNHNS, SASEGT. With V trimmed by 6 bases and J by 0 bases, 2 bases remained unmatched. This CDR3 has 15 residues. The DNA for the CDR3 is TGTGCCAGCAGGGGACAGGGGGCGGTGAACACTGAAGCTTTCTTT. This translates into CASRGQGAVNTEAFF.

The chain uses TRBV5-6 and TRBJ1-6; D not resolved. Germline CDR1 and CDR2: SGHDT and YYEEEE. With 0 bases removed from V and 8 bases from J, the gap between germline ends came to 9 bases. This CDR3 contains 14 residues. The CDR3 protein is CASSLGAIDSPLHF. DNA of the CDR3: TGTGCCAGCAGCTTGGGGGCCATCGATTCACCCCTCCACTTT.

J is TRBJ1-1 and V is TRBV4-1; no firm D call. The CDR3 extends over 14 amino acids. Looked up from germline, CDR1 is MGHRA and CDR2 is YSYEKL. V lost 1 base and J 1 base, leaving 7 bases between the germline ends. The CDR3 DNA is TGCGCCAGCAGCCAAGGCAGCACGAACACTGAAGCTTTCTTT. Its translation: CASSQGSTNTEAFF.

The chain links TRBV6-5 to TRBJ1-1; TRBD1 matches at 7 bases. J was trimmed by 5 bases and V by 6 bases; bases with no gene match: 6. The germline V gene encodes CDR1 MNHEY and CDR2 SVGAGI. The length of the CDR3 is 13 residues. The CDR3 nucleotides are TGTGCCAGCAGCCCCAACAGGGGAACTGAAGCTTTCTTT. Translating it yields CASSPNRGTEAFF.